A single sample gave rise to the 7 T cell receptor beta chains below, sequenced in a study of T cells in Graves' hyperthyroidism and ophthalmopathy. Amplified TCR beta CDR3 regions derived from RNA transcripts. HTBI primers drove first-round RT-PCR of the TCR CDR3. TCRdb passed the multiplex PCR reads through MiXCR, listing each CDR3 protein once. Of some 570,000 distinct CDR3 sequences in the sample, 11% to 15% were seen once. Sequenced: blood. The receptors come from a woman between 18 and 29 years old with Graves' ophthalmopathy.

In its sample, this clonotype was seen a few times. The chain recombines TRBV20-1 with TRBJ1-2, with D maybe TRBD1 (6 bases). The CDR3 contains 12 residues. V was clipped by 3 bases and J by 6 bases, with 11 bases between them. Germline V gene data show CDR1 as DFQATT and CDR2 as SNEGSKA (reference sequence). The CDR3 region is CSASRQGNGYTF. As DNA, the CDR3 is TGCAGTGCTAGTCGGCAGGGGAATGGCTACACCTTC.

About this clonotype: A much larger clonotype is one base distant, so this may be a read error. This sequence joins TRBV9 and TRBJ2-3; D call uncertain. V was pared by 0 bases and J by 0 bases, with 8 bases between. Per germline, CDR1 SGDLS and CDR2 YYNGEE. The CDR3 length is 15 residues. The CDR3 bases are TGTGCCAGCAGCGTAGGTGGGTTTAGCACAGATACGCAGTATTTT. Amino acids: CASSVGGFSTDTQYF.

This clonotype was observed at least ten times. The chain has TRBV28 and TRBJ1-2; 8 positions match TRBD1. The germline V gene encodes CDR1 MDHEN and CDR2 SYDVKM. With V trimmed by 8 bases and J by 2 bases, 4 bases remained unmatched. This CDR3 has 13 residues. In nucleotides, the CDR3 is TGTGCCAGCTGGACAGGGAAAAACTATGGCTACACCTTC. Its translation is CASWTGKNYGYTF.

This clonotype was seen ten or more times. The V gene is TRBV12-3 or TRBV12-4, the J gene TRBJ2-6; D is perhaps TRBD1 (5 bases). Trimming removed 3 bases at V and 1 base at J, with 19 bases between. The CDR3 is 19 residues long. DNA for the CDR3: TGTGCCAGCAGTTTTCCGCTGACAGCCCAGGAGTCTGGGGCCAACGTCCTGACTTTC. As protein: CASSFPLTAQESGANVLTF.

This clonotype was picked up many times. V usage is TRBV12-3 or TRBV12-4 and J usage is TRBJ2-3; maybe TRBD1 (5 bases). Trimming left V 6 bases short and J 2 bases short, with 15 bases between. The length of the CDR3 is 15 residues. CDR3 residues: CASRARQSNTDTQYF. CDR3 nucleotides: TGTGCCAGCAGAGCAAGACAGTCAAACACAGATACGCAGTATTTT.

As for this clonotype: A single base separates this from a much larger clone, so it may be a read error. This CDR3 is CASSLGQGATGNQPQHF. In DNA form, the CDR3 reads TGTGCCAGCAGTTTAGGACAGGGGGCAACGGGGAATCAGCCCCAGCATTTT. The rearrangement joins TRBV12-3 or TRBV12-4 to TRBJ1-5; 10 bases agree with TRBD1. The CDR3 spans 17 residues. The ends lost 1 base at V and 4 bases at J; junction bases unmatched: 7.

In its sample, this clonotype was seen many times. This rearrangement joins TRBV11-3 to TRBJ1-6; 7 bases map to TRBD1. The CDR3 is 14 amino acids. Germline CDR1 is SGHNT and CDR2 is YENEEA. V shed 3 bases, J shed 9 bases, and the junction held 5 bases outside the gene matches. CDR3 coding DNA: TGTGCCAGCAGCTTTGAGACAGGGATTTCACCCCTCCACTTT. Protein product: CASSFETGISPLHF.